Described below is a single T cell receptor beta chain sequence and its context. One junction end disagrees with the germline gene, perhaps due to a read error. The same CDR3 is also encoded by other DNA sequences in this sample. It was into CD45RA+ naive and CD45RA-negative memory subsets that the CD4+ cells were split. The sample originates from a study of shared clonotypes between healthy human individuals. Assay: immunoSEQ multiplex PCR; the TCRdb copy retains only in-frame clones and omits some. The sample lists some 1,400,000 clones, over 95% seen once, with more than 0.9% in the top ten. Material: naive CD4+ T cells sorted from blood. Subset defined: CD45RA+ positively selected. The TCR sequence derives from a man younger than 40 in good health.

CDR3: CASSLKAASYEQYF. As DNA, the CDR3 is TGCGCCAGCAGCTTAAAAGCAGCATCCTACGAGCAGTACTTC. The V and J genes are TRBV11-2 and TRBJ2-7; D is unresolved. The CDR3 has 14 residues. Germline V gene sequence: CDR1 SGHAT, CDR2 FQNNGV. Variable domain in full (rest from reference TRBV11-2 and TRBJ2-7): EAGVAQSPRYKIIEKRQSVAFWCNPISGHATLYWYQQILGQGPKLLIQFQNNGVVDDSQLPKDRFSAERLKGVDSTLKIQPAKLEDSAVYLCASSLKAASYEQYFGPGTRLTVT.